Each of the 2 T cell receptor beta chains below was sequenced from the same sample in a study of beta chain features in type 1 diabetes. Investigators reverse transcribed all isolated RNA, so they sequenced expressed TCRB transcripts. Profiled with immunoSEQ multiplex PCR; TCRdb holds only in-frame clones, not every one. The sample includes roughly 150,000 clones, 8.1% seen only once; the top ten take approximately 0.65%. The sequencing sample was made of central memory CD4+ T cells from blood. Source of these receptors: a man aged 18 to 30 in good health.

This clone was counted many times. The rearrangement uses TRBV30 and TRBJ2-3; 14 nucleotides line up with TRBD2. This CDR3 spans 13 amino acids. Germline V gives CDR1 GTSNPN, CDR2 SVGIG (reference sequence). With V trimmed by 6 bases and J by 5 bases, 1 base remained unmatched. The CDR3 DNA is TGTGCCTGCGGACTAGCGGGGGGAGATACGCAGTATTTT. The encoded protein is CACGLAGGDTQYF.

This clone occurred a few times. The genes are TRBV7-2 and TRBJ1-5; maybe TRBD1 (5 bases). Trimming removed 3 bases from V and 5 bases from J, with 8 bases in between. The CDR3 is 13 residues long. Germline V gene lookup returns CDR1 SGHTA and CDR2 FQGNSA. As DNA, the CDR3 is TGTGCCAGCAGCTTGCAGGGCTATCAGCCCCAGCATTTT. This sequence encodes CASSLQGYQPQHF.